This TCR beta chain is from a study of T cell changes during pregnancy in multiple sclerosis. The CDR3 has 14 residues. Germline CDR1 and CDR2: MNHEY and SMNVEV (reference sequence). Between the trimmed V and J ends, which lost 0 bases and 3 bases, there was a span of 6 bases. Using immunoSEQ multiplex PCR, the repertoire was profiled, and TCRdb retains in-frame clones only, with some absent. The sample yields about 59,000 clones, approximately 94% seen once. The sequence was collected from a female donor with multiple sclerosis, enrolled in a pregnancy study. The specimen was CD8+ T cells from peripheral blood mononuclear cells, collected after pregnancy. The chain joins TRBV27 to TRBJ2-4, with D perhaps matching TRBD2 (5 bases). The CDR3 region is CASSLSGLKNIQYF. For the CDR3, the DNA is TGTGCCAGCAGTTTATCAGGACTCAAAAACATTCAGTACTTC.